The sequence of this T cell receptor (beta chain) was determined in a study of blood T cell repertoires in COVID-19. This CDR3 spans 12 amino acids. Germline V gene data show CDR1 as SGHNT and CDR2 as YYREEE (reference sequence). V dropped 1 base and J dropped 6 bases, with 5 bases sitting between them. Authors' methods: Estimated nucleated cell counts came from reference gene primer amplification. Measured with immunoSEQ multiplex PCR; TCRdb has only the in-frame clones, and not every one. D and trimming come from the DNA, and the V and J calls and clone size come from that table. This table holds 150,000 or so clones, about 83% found once. This clone appeared a few times.

The sample consisted of peripheral blood. This clonotype originated in a woman aged 55 to 70 with COVID-19, enrolled during active disease. The chain uses TRBV5-4 and TRBJ2-4; D is possibly TRBD1 (5 bases). The CDR3 DNA is TGTGCCAGCAGCTTGAGGGGAAACATTCAGTACTTC. Its protein is CASSLRGNIQYF.